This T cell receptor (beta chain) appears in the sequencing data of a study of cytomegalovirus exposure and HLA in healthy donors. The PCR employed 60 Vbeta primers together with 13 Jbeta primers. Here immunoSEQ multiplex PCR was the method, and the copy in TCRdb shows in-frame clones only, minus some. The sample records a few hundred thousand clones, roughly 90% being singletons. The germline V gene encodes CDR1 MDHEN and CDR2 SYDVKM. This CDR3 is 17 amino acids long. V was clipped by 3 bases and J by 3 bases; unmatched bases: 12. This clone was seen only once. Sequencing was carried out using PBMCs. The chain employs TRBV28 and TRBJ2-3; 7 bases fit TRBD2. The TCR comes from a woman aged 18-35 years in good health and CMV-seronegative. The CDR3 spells CASSFLWGGVQTDTQYF. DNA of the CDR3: TGTGCCAGCAGTTTCCTATGGGGGGGGGTTCAGACAGATACGCAGTATTTT.